These T cell receptor beta chains were read from a single sample in a study of CD8 T cells in Susac syndrome. TCRdb ran MiXCR on the immunoSEQ multiplex PCR reads and lists one entry per CDR3 protein. The sample records about 76,000 distinct CDR3 sequences, about 91% being singletons. Sequencing was performed on CD8+ T cells from PBMCs. These receptor sequences come from a human donor with multiple sclerosis. Each CDR3 is given with its conserved first and last residue. A D gene is named only where the DNA matches it firmly. Where a row states a size, it is once, few, many or the class of an expanded clone; other rows omit it.

v_call	j_call	d_call	clone_size	cdr3_nt	cdr3_aa
TRBV7-9	TRBJ1-1	.	.	TGTGCCAGCAGCTTACTTCGGCAGGGTCAGAACACTGAAGCTTTCTTT	CASSLLRQGQNTEAFF
TRBV19	TRBJ2-1	TRBD2	.	TGTGCCAGTAGTATAGTAGCGGGGGGCCTCAATGAGCAGTTCTTC	CASSIVAGGLNEQFF
TRBV29-1	TRBJ1-2	TRBD1	.	TGCAGCGTTGAAGGGCCTAACAGGGGGCCCCAATTTGGCTACACCTTC	CSVEGPNRGPQFGYTF
TRBV6-1	TRBJ2-2	.	.	TGTGCCAGCAGCGAGAAAGGGATTAACACCGGGGAGCTGTTTTTT	CASSEKGINTGELFF
TRBV19	TRBJ2-2	TRBD2	once	TGTGCCAGTAGTATTTGGACTAGCGCGTCCGGGGAGCTGTTTTTT	CASSIWTSASGELFF
TRBV20-1	TRBJ2-1	.	.	TGCAGTGCTACCTCGACAGGATTTGGTAATGAGCAGTTCTTC	CSATSTGFGNEQFF
TRBV20-1	TRBJ2-7	.	.	TGCAGTGCTAGAGAGGTGGGGGGCTATACCTACGAGCAGTACTTC	CSAREVGGYTYEQYF
TRBV4-1	TRBJ2-2	.	.	TGCGCCAGCAGTCCTAGCCGGGGTGCCGGGGAGCTGTTTTTT	CASSPSRGAGELFF
TRBV29-1	TRBJ2-1	TRBD2	.	TGCAGCGTTGAGGGAGCTAGCGGGAGCAATGAGCAGTTCTTC	CSVEGASGSNEQFF
TRBV2	TRBJ2-1	TRBD1	.	TGTGCCAGCAGTGACGCAGGGGGCTCCTCCTACAATGAGCAGTTCTTC	CASSDAGGSSYNEQFF
TRBV29-1	TRBJ1-1	.	.	TGCAGCGTTGAAGGAGGGTTAGTCCTGAAGCTTTTCTTT	CSVEGGLVLKLFF
TRBV27	TRBJ1-1	.	few	TGTGCCAGCAGTTTGCCAGGGACTGAAGCTTTCTTT	CASSLPGTEAFF
TRBV20-1	TRBJ2-1	TRBD2	.	TGCAGTGCTAGAGATCTAGCGGGAGGGCCCTATGAGCAGTTCTTC	CSARDLAGGPYEQFF
TRBV7-2	TRBJ2-7	TRBD2	.	TGTGCCAGCAGCTCTTTGGCGGGAGGGGGGTACGAGCAGTACTTC	CASSSLAGGGYEQYF
TRBV6-2/TRBV6-3	TRBJ1-1	TRBD1	.	TGTGCCAGCAGCTATACAGGGGTTCACACTGAAGCTTTCTTT	CASSYTGVHTEAFF
TRBV19	TRBJ2-7	.	.	TGTGCCAGTAGTCCGCTCCCCGGGGCGCGGGAGCAGTACTTC	CASSPLPGAREQYF
TRBV4-1	TRBJ1-5	.	once	TGCGCCAGCAGCCACCCAATGGCGGGGTACAGATCCGTCTTGAGTCAGCCCCAGCATTTT	CASSHPMAGYRSVLSQPQHF
TRBV12-3/TRBV12-4	TRBJ1-4	.	.	TGTGCCAGCAGTTTGGGGATGGCTAATGAAAAACTGTTTTTT	CASSLGMANEKLFF
TRBV5-1	TRBJ1-1	TRBD1	.	TGCGCCAGCAGCCCTGACAGGGGGCTGGGCACTGAAGCTTTCTTT	CASSPDRGLGTEAFF
TRBV12-3/TRBV12-4	TRBJ2-3	.	.	TGTGCCAGCAGTACCGTCGGGACAACCGTGCTCGTCACAGATACGCAGTATTTT	CASSTVGTTVLVTDTQYF
TRBV5-1	TRBJ1-3	.	.	TGCGCCAGCAGCTTGGTCCCAGGGCAGATCTCTGGAAACACCATATATTTT	CASSLVPGQISGNTIYF
TRBV29-1	TRBJ2-7	.	.	TGCAGCGTTGTGAGTGATGTCTCCTACGAGCAGTACTTC	CSVVSDVSYEQYF
TRBV5-1	TRBJ1-1	TRBD1	.	TGCGCCAGCAGCCCCTCACCGGGACAGGGTACTGAAGCTTTCTTT	CASSPSPGQGTEAFF
TRBV20-1	TRBJ1-5	.	.	TGCAGTGCTAGAGCCATATTTGAGGTTGATCAGCCCCAGCATTTT	CSARAIFEVDQPQHF
TRBV7-9	TRBJ2-7	.	.	TGTGCCAGCAGCTTAGTTTGCAGTTGTCCGACTCACTACGAGCAGTACTTC	CASSLVCSCPTHYEQYF
TRBV5-1	TRBJ2-1	.	.	TGCGCCAGCAGCCCAAAGGACACGAGCTCCTACAATGAGCAGTTCTTC	CASSPKDTSSYNEQFF
TRBV11-2	TRBJ2-5	TRBD1	.	TGTGCCAGCAGCTCTGATTCCGGGACAGTGGGCCTGGGGGCCCAGTACTTC	CASSSDSGTVGLGAQYF
TRBV6-2/TRBV6-3	TRBJ2-7	.	once	TGTGCCAGCAGTTACTCGATGGTGCGGGAGCAGTACTTC	CASSYSMVREQYF
TRBV10-2	TRBJ2-1	.	.	TGCGCCAGCAGTGAGTCAATGGGGACGGCTGAGCAGTTCTTC	CASSESMGTAEQFF